The present TCR beta chain was sequenced within a study of cytomegalovirus exposure and HLA in healthy donors. Turning to the study itself: Around 80 million unique TCR sequences came from HLA-typed donors in an early release. General study findings and limits: Upon later analysis, HLA-associated TCR beta chains proved more clonally expanded than other, equally common chains. The productive fraction for most TCR beta V segments was about 87% or about 30% in an earlier analysis.

PCR was performed using 60 Vbeta and 13 Jbeta primers. TCRdb keeps only in-frame clones here, not all; method: immunoSEQ multiplex PCR. The sample consists of some 99,000 clones, more than 70% of them appearing once. For this clone: Its specificity is not known.

Material for sequencing was PBMCs. This receptor was obtained from a female donor in good health and CMV-seronegative.

In DNA, the CDR3 is TGTGCCAGCAGGGGGGTAGGGGCTAGCGGGGACTCCTACAATGAGCAGTTCTTC. Protein sequence: CASRGVGASGDSYNEQFF. The chain links TRBV7-6 to TRBJ2-1; TRBD2 matches 9 bases. Looked up from germline, CDR1 is SGHVS and CDR2 is FNYEAQ. CDR3 size: 18 residues. V shed 6 bases, J shed 0 bases, and the junction held 12 bases outside the gene matches.